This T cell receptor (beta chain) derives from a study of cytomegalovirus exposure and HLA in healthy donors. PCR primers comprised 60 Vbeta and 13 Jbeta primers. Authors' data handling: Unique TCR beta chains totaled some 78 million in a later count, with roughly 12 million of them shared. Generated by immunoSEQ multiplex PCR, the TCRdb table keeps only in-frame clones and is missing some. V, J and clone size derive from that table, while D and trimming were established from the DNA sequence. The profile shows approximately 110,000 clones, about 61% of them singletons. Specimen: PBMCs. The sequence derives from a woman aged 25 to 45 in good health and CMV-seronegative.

CDR3 DNA: TGTGCCAGCAGCTTAGGCAGCCTAGCCGGGGAGCTGTTTTTT. Translated, it gives CASSLGSLAGELFF. V is TRBV7-2 and J is TRBJ2-2; D is ambiguous. V dropped 1 base and J dropped 6 bases, with 9 bases sitting between them. The CDR3 is 14 residues long. In germline, CDR1 is SGHTA, CDR2 FQGNSA.